This TCR beta chain was sequenced for a study of cytomegalovirus exposure and HLA in healthy donors. The CDR3 spans 15 residues. Germline V gives CDR1 SGHVS, CDR2 FNYEAQ. 60 Vbeta and 13 Jbeta primers were used in PCR. The assay was immunoSEQ multiplex PCR, and TCRdb's table has in-frame clones only and misses some. The data hold under 150,000 clones, with about 78% observed a single time. About this clone: A junction end diverges from the germline sequence, so it may reflect a read error.

This receptor was obtained from a woman aged 30 to 39 in good health and CMV-seropositive. V and J are TRBV7-6 and TRBJ1-1; D remains ambiguous. The sample comprised PBMCs. Written as DNA, the CDR3 is TGTGCCCGCAGCTTAGCGTACGGGATGAACACTGAAGCTTTCTTT. Its translation: CARSLAYGMNTEAFF.